This TCR beta chain was captured by sequencing in a study of CD8+ T cells in alopecia areata. Regarding the study as a whole: Across lesional scalp, and particularly alopecia totalis/universalis, clonality surpassed that of normal scalp.

This clone turned up a few times. Its antigen is unknown. Mouse names are used for the genes. The CDR3 end lies 4 residues beyond the end of the read and is filled in from the germline J gene. RNA, once extracted, was reverse transcribed into cDNA for use as the sequencing template. This table comes from immunoSEQ multiplex PCR, and its TCRdb copy is limited to in-frame clones, with some not included. There are approximately 110,000 clones in the sample, none observed a single time. Germline CDR1 is GKSSPN and CDR2 is SITVG. Trimming stripped 3 bases from V and 4 bases from J, with 15 bases between. CDR3 length: 14 amino acids.

This clonotype was sampled from a C3H/HeJ mouse with alopecia areata. MHC haplotype: H2-k. The sequenced material came from lesional skin. The V gene is TRBV31, the J gene TRBJ1-1, with a possible D match to TRBD1 (6 bases). The part of the CDR3 DNA that was read is TGTGCCTGGAGACACAGGGAAATGGGCACA. Protein: CAWRHREMGT. The entire CDR3 reads CAWRHREMGTEVFF.